This entry lists 2 T cell receptor beta chains sequenced from one sample in a study of T-cell memory formation after mild COVID-19. Via MiXCR, TCRdb re-called the 5' RACE reads, giving one row per CDR3 protein. This table has hundreds of thousands of distinct CDR3 sequences, 12% to 15% appearing once. The sequenced material came from PBMCs or a T cell subset sorted from them (not recorded which). Source of these receptors: a man aged 18 to 35 who had mild COVID-19 (a few samples of this study predate the infection). Cell type and time point are not known.

The chain carries TRBV4-3 and TRBJ1-2; D gene ambiguous. V dropped 0 bases and J dropped 8 bases, with 10 bases sitting between them. Per germline, CDR1 LGHNA and CDR2 YSLEER. The CDR3 consists of 13 residues. CDR3 sequence (DNA): TGCGCCAGCAGCCAAGATGGGTTATCGGGCTACACCTTC. Protein: CASSQDGLSGYTF.

In this sample, this clonotype turned up many times. The V and J genes are TRBV5-4 and TRBJ2-3; D gene uncertain. The CDR3 contains 15 residues. Germline CDR1 reads SGHNT; CDR2 reads YYREEE (reference sequence). Trimming pared 1 base from V and 2 bases from J, leaving 11 bases between. The CDR3, as DNA: TGTGCCAGCAGCTTGACGCCGAGAACCACAGATACGCAGTATTTT. Translating gives CASSLTPRTTDTQYF.